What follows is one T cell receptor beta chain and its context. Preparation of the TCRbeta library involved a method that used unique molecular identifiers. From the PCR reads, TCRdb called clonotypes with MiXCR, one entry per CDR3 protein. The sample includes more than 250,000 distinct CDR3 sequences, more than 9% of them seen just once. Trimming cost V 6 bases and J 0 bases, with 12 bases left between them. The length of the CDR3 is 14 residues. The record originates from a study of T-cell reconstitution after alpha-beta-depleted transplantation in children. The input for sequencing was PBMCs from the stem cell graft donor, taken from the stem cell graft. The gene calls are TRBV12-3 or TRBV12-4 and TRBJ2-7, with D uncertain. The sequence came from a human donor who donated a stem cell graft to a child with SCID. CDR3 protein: CASSRPDGSYEQYF. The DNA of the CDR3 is TGTGCCAGCAGCAGACCGGACGGCTCCTACGAGCAGTACTTC.